One sample yielded the 30 T cell receptor beta chains listed below, sequenced in a study of T cell responses to AZD1222 COVID-19 vaccine. Here immunoSEQ multiplex PCR was the method, and the copy in TCRdb shows in-frame clones only, minus some. The table shows approximately 140,000 clones, with 94% occurring only once. The specimen was peripheral blood, collected on day 0 of AZD1222 vaccination. The receptors stem from an adult in good health.

The chain employs TRBV6-2 or TRBV6-3 and TRBJ2-5; 9 bases line up with TRBD1. The CDR3 is 14 amino acids. Germline V gives CDR1 MNHEY, CDR2 SVGEGT. V gave up 2 bases and J gave up 3 bases; unmatched junction bases: 1. The CDR3 is CASSYDRGKETQYF. CDR3 coding DNA: TGTGCCAGCAGTTACGACAGGGGGAAAGAGACCCAGTACTTC.

This clone occurred once. CDR3 sequence reads: CASLKDRTGNTIYF. CDR3 DNA sequence: TGTGCCAGCCTCAAGGATAGGACCGGAAACACCATATATTTT. V usage is TRBV19 and J usage is TRBJ1-3; D not certain. CDR3 length equals 14 residues. The V gene's germline CDR1 is LNHDA and CDR2 SQIVND (reference sequence). Trimming removed 9 bases at V and 4 bases at J, with 16 bases between.

As DNA, the CDR3 is TGCGCCAGTCGAATTCAGGGGGCCTCGGGGGACACCATATATTTT. Amino acids: CASRIQGASGDTIYF. The chain combines TRBV10-2 with TRBJ1-3; 8 bases align to TRBD1. V lost 9 bases and J lost 8; bases outside the gene matches: 15. Germline V gene sequence: CDR1 WSHSY, CDR2 SAAADI. The CDR3 loop spans 15 amino acids.

The chain couples TRBV12-3 or TRBV12-4 to TRBJ1-6; D unresolved. V lost 1 base and J lost 9, with 7 bases in between. The CDR3 has 13 amino acids. The CDR3 DNA sequence: TGTGCCAGCAGTTTAGACCCCACTTCACCCCTCCACTTT. This sequence encodes CASSLDPTSPLHF.

This CDR3 reads CASSVRLRGTEAFF. The CDR3, as DNA: TGTGCCAGCAGCGTCCGCCTGAGGGGCACTGAAGCTTTCTTT. This chain links TRBV7-2 with TRBJ1-1, with a tentative D call TRBD1 (5 bases). The V gene lost 5 bases and the J gene lost 4 bases, with 14 bases spanning the gap. This CDR3 region has 14 residues. Germline values: CDR1 SGHTA, CDR2 FQGNSA.

The V call is TRBV11-2, the J call TRBJ1-2; D may be TRBD1 (6 bases). The CDR3 extends over 14 amino acids. Germline lookup yields CDR1 SGHAT and CDR2 FQNNGV. The ends were cut back, 5 bases at V and 8 bases at J, with 18 bases in the middle. The CDR3 loop is CASSPDNTRGGYTF. The CDR3 DNA follows: TGTGCCAGCAGCCCAGACAATACGAGGGGGGGCTACACCTTC.

DNA of the CDR3: TGCGCCAGCAGCCAAGACTGGTTGAAAGCGGGAGATAACAATGAGCAGTTCTTC. It specifies CASSQDWLKAGDNNEQFF. This chain uses TRBV4-1 with TRBJ2-1; 8 bases map to TRBD2. This CDR3 is built from 18 residues. The germline V gene has CDR1 MGHRA and CDR2 YSYEKL. Trimming cost V 0 bases and J 5 bases; bases outside gene matches: 12.

The CDR3 DNA follows: TGTGCCAGCAGGCCGACTAGCGGCCCCTGGGAGACCCAGTACTTC. Translated: CASRPTSGPWETQYF. The J gene is TRBJ2-5, the V gene TRBV28; 9 bases align to TRBD2. CDR3 length equals 15 residues. V trimming: 6 bases; J trimming: 5 bases; junction bases outside the gene matches: 10. Germline CDR1 reads MDHEN; CDR2 reads SYDVKM.

This chain joins TRBV7-9 and TRBJ2-5; 11 bases match TRBD2. There are 16 residues in the CDR3. Germline V gene lookup returns CDR1 SEHNR and CDR2 FQNEAQ (reference sequence). V lost 4 bases to trimming and J lost 6 bases; unmatched junction nucleotides: 10. CDR3 sequence: CASSYEISGGAKTQYF. CDR3 nucleotide sequence: TGTGCCAGCAGCTATGAAATTAGCGGGGGGGCGAAGACCCAGTACTTC. The whole variable domain, filled in from reference TRBV7-9 and TRBJ2-5, reads DTGVSQNPRHKITKRGQNVTFRCDPISEHNRLYWYRQTLGQGPEFLTYFQNEAQLEKSRLLSDRFSAERPKGSFSTLEIQRTEQGDSAMYLCASSYEISGGAKTQYFGPGTRLLVL.

The V and J genes are TRBV15 and TRBJ1-4; D may be TRBD1 (6 bases). The CDR3 is made up of 15 amino acids. The V end lost 0 bases, the J end lost 7 bases, and 12 bases lay between the germline ends. Germline-derived CDR1 and CDR2 are LNHNV and YYDKDF (reference sequence). CDR3 in amino acids: CATSRDTGHPEKLFF. CDR3 nucleotides: TGTGCCACCAGCAGAGATACGGGACATCCTGAAAAACTGTTTTTT.

The V gene is TRBV3-1 (or the pseudogene TRBV3-2), the J gene TRBJ2-3; a possible D gene is TRBD1 (6 bases). Germline assignment: CDR1 LGHDT and CDR2 YNNKEL (reference sequence). V lost 0 bases and J lost 9, with 7 bases in between. CDR3 length equals 12 residues. The CDR3 loop is CASSQDRGTQYF. The CDR3 coding sequence is TGTGCCAGCAGCCAAGATAGGGGGACGCAGTATTTT.

The rearrangement links TRBV7-9 to TRBJ1-2, with D unclear. V was trimmed by 2 bases and J by 6 bases, leaving 13 bases between them. Looked up from germline, CDR1 is SEHNR and CDR2 is FQNEAQ (reference sequence). CDR3 length: 14 amino acids. Written as DNA, the CDR3 is TGTGCCAGCAGCTTATCACCCTACCCTGATGGCTACACCTTC. This sequence encodes CASSLSPYPDGYTF.

Here the CDR3 reads CAWSTPGQGGYEQYV. The CDR3 bases are TGTGCCTGGAGTACCCCCGGTCAGGGTGGCTACGAGCAGTACGTC. This rearrangement joins TRBV30 to TRBJ2-7; tentatively, D is TRBD1 (5 bases). This CDR3 comprises 15 residues. The V and J ends lost 2 bases and 3 bases respectively, with 17 bases between them. Germline V lookup: CDR1 GTSNPN, CDR2 SVGIG (reference sequence).

The chain employs TRBV5-4 and TRBJ2-2; 8 bases line up with TRBD1. Looked up from germline, CDR1 is SGHNT and CDR2 is YYREEE (reference sequence). The CDR3 contains 14 residues. Trimming cost V 7 bases and J 4 bases; bases outside gene matches: 6. The CDR3 loop is CASDRQGATGELFF. The CDR3, as DNA: TGTGCCAGCGATCGGCAGGGGGCCACCGGGGAGCTGTTTTTT. Combining the CDR3 with reference TRBV5-4 and TRBJ2-2 gives the whole variable domain ETGVTQSPTHLIKTRGQQVTLRCSSQSGHNTVSWYQQALGQGPQFIFQYYREEENGRGNFPPRFSGLQFPNYSSELNVNALELDDSALYLCASDRQGATGELFFGEGSRLTVL.

The chain uses TRBV28 and TRBJ1-5; D gene ambiguous. Between the trimmed V and J ends, which lost 3 bases and 5 bases, there was a span of 14 bases. The CDR3 runs to 15 residues. Germline CDR1 MDHEN, CDR2 SYDVKM. The CDR3 DNA reads TGTGCCAGCAGTTTGGTAGGAGGGTTTGATCAGCCCCAGCATTTT. Protein sequence: CASSLVGGFDQPQHF.

V is TRBV20-1 and J is TRBJ2-4, with 7 bases matching TRBD1. With V trimmed by 6 bases and J by 13 bases, 9 bases remained unmatched. The CDR3 loop spans 11 amino acids. Germline CDR1 reads DFQATT; CDR2 reads SNEGSKA (reference sequence). The CDR3 DNA reads TGCAGTGCCTCGAAAGGGGACAGACAGTACTTC. Protein: CSASKGDRQYF.

V gene TRBV18 combines with J gene TRBJ1-3; TRBD1 might be the D (6 bases). The CDR3 has 16 amino acids. Trimming stripped 2 bases from V and 0 bases from J, with 11 bases between. Germline-derived CDR1 and CDR2 are KGHSH and LQKENI. The CDR3 here is CASSPLDSTSGNTIYF. CDR3 sequence (DNA): TGTGCCAGCTCACCATTGGACAGCACCTCTGGAAACACCATATATTTT.

This sequence joins TRBV3-1 (or the pseudogene TRBV3-2) and TRBJ1-1; D call uncertain. This CDR3 comprises 13 residues. Trimming took 4 bases from V and 3 from J, leaving 9 bases between them. Germline assignment: CDR1 LGHDT and CDR2 YNNKEL (reference sequence). The CDR3 is CASSPTGDTEAFF. CDR3 DNA sequence: TGTGCCAGCAGCCCCACTGGGGACACTGAAGCTTTCTTT.

The chain is built from TRBV7-2 and TRBJ2-1, with TRBD2 identical over 15 bases. This CDR3 is 17 amino acids long. Looked up from germline, CDR1 is SGHTA and CDR2 is FQGNSA. Trimming at V came to 0 bases and at J to 7 bases, leaving 4 bases not matched to a gene. The CDR3 DNA is TGTGCCAGCAGCTTAGCGGGGACTAGCGGGAGGTTAAATGAGCAGTTCTTC. This gives the protein CASSLAGTSGRLNEQFF. Complete variable domain (other parts from reference TRBV7-2 and TRBJ2-1): GAGVSQSPSNKVTEKGKDVELRCDPISGHTALYWYRQSLGQGLEFLIYFQGNSAPDKSGLPSDRFSAERTGGSVSTLTIQRTQQEDSAVYLCASSLAGTSGRLNEQFFGPGTRLTVL.

The chain couples TRBV7-6 to TRBJ2-3; D possibly corresponds to TRBD2 (6 bases). The V end lost 0 bases, the J end lost 5 bases, and 9 bases lay between the germline ends. Per the germline V gene, CDR1 is SGHVS and CDR2 is FNYEAQ. The CDR3 has 14 residues. The CDR3 nucleotides are TGTGCCAGCAGCTTAGCCCCGGGGGAAGATACGCAGTATTTT. Protein: CASSLAPGEDTQYF.

The CDR3 spells CASSYDRDQPQHF. CDR3 DNA sequence: TGTGCCAGCAGTTACGACAGGGATCAGCCCCAGCATTTT. The chain joins TRBV12-3 or TRBV12-4 to TRBJ1-5; 7 bases match TRBD1. Trimming removed 4 bases from V and 5 bases from J; junction bases left unmatched: 2. The CDR3 is made up of 13 amino acids.

The chain uses TRBV28 and TRBJ2-1, with 7 positions matching TRBD1. The V gene end was trimmed by 4 bases and the J gene end by 2 bases; junction bases not matched to a gene: 5. Germline-derived CDR1 and CDR2 are MDHEN and SYDVKM. This CDR3 contains 15 residues. The CDR3 sequence: CASSSQGTTYNEQFF. Here the CDR3 DNA reads TGTGCCAGCAGTTCACAGGGGACAACCTACAATGAGCAGTTCTTC.

The rearrangement uses TRBV7-2 and TRBJ2-1; D call uncertain. The CDR3 covers 13 residues. Germline CDR1 is SGHTA and CDR2 is FQGNSA. V was shortened by 1 base and J by 5 bases, with 6 bases between the two germline ends. The CDR3 spells CASSLGADNEQFF. The CDR3 bases are TGTGCCAGCAGCTTAGGCGCGGACAATGAGCAGTTCTTC. Using reference TRBV7-2 and TRBJ2-1 for the parts outside the CDR3, the full variable domain is GAGVSQSPSNKVTEKGKDVELRCDPISGHTALYWYRQSLGQGLEFLIYFQGNSAPDKSGLPSDRFSAERTGGSVSTLTIQRTQQEDSAVYLCASSLGADNEQFFGPGTRLTVL.

This rearrangement joins TRBV19 to TRBJ1-5; maybe TRBD1 (5 bases). CDR1 is LNHDA, CDR2 SQIVND, per germline (reference sequence). The CDR3 spans 15 residues. The V and J ends lost 3 bases and 2 bases respectively, with 11 bases between them. CDR3 protein: CASSIRGGGNQPQHF. CDR3 bases: TGTGCCAGTAGTATTAGGGGTGGCGGCAATCAGCCCCAGCATTTT.

The genes are TRBV15 and TRBJ1-2; D gene unclear. V lost 5 bases, J lost 1 base, and 20 bases lay in between. CDR1 is LNHNV, CDR2 YYDKDF, per germline (reference sequence). The CDR3 runs to 17 residues. CDR3 in DNA: TGTGCCACCAGCGCCTGGAGGGAGCAATTGATTAACTATGGCTACACCTTC. Translated: CATSAWREQLINYGYTF.

This chain uses TRBV29-1 with TRBJ2-5; the match to TRBD2 covers 7 bases. CDR1 and CDR2 (germline): SQVTM, ANQGSEA. Trimming cost V 7 bases and J 5 bases; bases outside gene matches: 4. CDR3 length: 11 amino acids. CDR3 DNA: TGCAGCGGTCAGGGAGGGGAGACCCAGTACTTC. As protein: CSGQGGETQYF.

This clone was seen only once. The V call is TRBV14, the J call TRBJ1-1, with a weak D call TRBD1 (5 bases). The CDR3 sequence is 13 residues long. Germline V gives CDR1 SGHDN, CDR2 FVKESK. V dropped 4 bases and J dropped 5 bases, with 11 bases sitting between them. The CDR3 loop reads CASSLAWGTEAFF. The CDR3 DNA reads TGTGCCAGCAGCCTGGCGTGGGGGACTGAAGCTTTCTTT.

The chain has TRBV19 and TRBJ1-6; 7 positions agree with TRBD1. Germline values: CDR1 LNHDA, CDR2 SQIVND (reference sequence). Trimming removed 10 bases from V and 9 bases from J; junction bases left unmatched: 9. The CDR3 runs 13 residues. The CDR3, as DNA: TGTGCCACCAGGGGGGGGGAATTTTCACCCCTCCACTTT. Translating gives CATRGGEFSPLHF.

The CDR3 bases are TGTGCCAGCAGCTTCGGACAGTATAATGAAAAACTGTTTTTT. It yields the protein CASSFGQYNEKLFF. The V gene is TRBV5-6, the J gene TRBJ1-4; TRBD1 is a possible D gene (6 bases). Germline CDR1 and CDR2: SGHDT and YYEEEE. The CDR3 consists of 14 residues. Between the trimmed V and J ends, which lost 2 bases and 4 bases, there was a span of 9 bases.

V is TRBV30 and J is TRBJ1-2, with TRBD1 matching 9 bases. The V segment lost 0 bases and the J segment 7 bases; nucleotides outside the gene matches: 6. CDR1 is GTSNPN, CDR2 SVGIG, per germline (reference sequence). The CDR3 runs to 14 residues. CDR3 DNA: TGTGCCTGGAGTGTACTCGACAGGGGGACTGGCTACACCTTC. Protein: CAWSVLDRGTGYTF.